This T cell receptor (beta chain) was sequenced for a study of cytomegalovirus exposure and HLA in healthy donors. Study observations and caveats: As was reported, the classifier diagnosed cytomegalovirus status with high specificity and sensitivity. Later analysis associated a missense DCLRE1C variant with TCR beta V- and J-gene trimming. Association of some 18,000 TCR beta sequences with HLA alleles was found at 0.05 false discovery rate in a later analysis.

PCR was performed using 60 Vbeta and 13 Jbeta primers. Per the original methods: Later reanalysis found roughly 80 million unique TCR beta chains, roughly 10 million of them shared. Data came from immunoSEQ multiplex PCR; TCRdb stores just in-frame clones and leaves some out. That table furnishes V, J and clone size, whereas the DNA furnished D and trimming. Among about 150,000 clones, around 80% were seen once, and the ten largest hold about 1.2%. With regard to this clone: What it binds is unknown.

Germline V gene lookup returns CDR1 MDHEN and CDR2 SYDVKM. This CDR3 has 15 amino acids. Trimming shortened V by 6 bases and J by 0 bases, and 14 bases separated the two germline ends. The chain has TRBV28 and TRBJ1-1; D possibly corresponds to TRBD1 (5 bases). The clonotype originates from a boy younger than 10 in good health and CMV-seronegative. The sequenced sample consisted of PBMCs. The CDR3 DNA reads as TGTGCCAGCAGCCGGTGGGAGGGGATGAACACTGAAGCTTTCTTT. Protein product: CASSRWEGMNTEAFF.